The 8 T cell receptor beta chains listed next were all sequenced from one sample in a study of T cells in Graves' hyperthyroidism and ophthalmopathy. Using RNA transcripts as the source, TCR beta CDR3 regions were amplified. The TCR CDR3 first-round RT-PCR relied on the HTBI primer set. MiXCR was run by TCRdb on the multiplex PCR reads, yielding one entry per CDR3 protein. Of 550,000 to 600,000 distinct CDR3 sequences listed, 14% are singletons. Sequenced material: blood. The source is a woman under 30 with Graves' ophthalmopathy.

This clonotype was counted between two and nine times. One base away lies a much larger clone, so this may be a sequencing read error. Since no conserved phenylalanine or tryptophan closes the CDR3, a read error is the likely cause. The chain uses TRBV30 and TRBJ2-2, with D hard to call. V was clipped by 0 bases and J by 1 base, with 3 bases between them. CDR3 length: 13 residues. Per germline, CDR1 GTSNPN and CDR2 SVGIG (reference sequence). The CDR3 loop reads CAWSVGNTGELFS. DNA of the CDR3: TGTGCCTGGAGTGTAGGGAACACCGGGGAGCTGTTTTCT.

For this clonotype: This may be a read error: a much more frequent sequence differs by one nucleotide. This sequence joins TRBV6-9 and TRBJ2-5; 7 nucleotides line up with TRBD2. Germline V gene lookup returns CDR1 MNHGY and CDR2 SVAAGI. J gave up 5 bases and V 3 bases, and 15 bases lay outside the gene matches. There are 17 residues in the CDR3. The CDR3 region is CASSYRMGGGPQETQYF. CDR3 nucleotides: TGTGCCAGCAGTTACAGGATGGGGGGAGGGCCGCAGGAGACCCAGTACTTC.

The chain carries TRBV3-1 and TRBJ2-7; 7 bases map to TRBD1. The V and J ends lost 4 bases and 0 bases, in that order; junction bases with no gene match: 6. The CDR3 loop spans 15 amino acids. Germline V gene sequence: CDR1 LGHDT, CDR2 YNNKEL (reference sequence). The CDR3 nucleotides read TGTGCCAGCAGCCGCGACAGGGTGAGCTCCTACGAGCAGTACTTC. Protein: CASSRDRVSSYEQYF.

This clonotype has ten or more counts. The V call is TRBV7-2, the J call TRBJ2-5; perhaps TRBD1 as D (5 bases). Trimming took off 4 bases at V and 5 bases at J, with 20 bases between the two ends. Germline lookup yields CDR1 SGHTA and CDR2 FQGNSA. This CDR3 has 16 residues. The CDR3 DNA follows: TGTGCCAGCAGCTCTAGAACGTTAGGGGCTATGGAGACCCAGTACTTC. Amino acid sequence: CASSSRTLGAMETQYF.

This clonotype was detected many times. This chain connects TRBV7-2 to TRBJ2-1, with 8 bases identical to TRBD2. The CDR3 totals 14 residues. Germline V CDR1 and CDR2: SGHTA, FQGNSA. The V gene end was trimmed by 6 bases and the J gene end by 5 bases; junction bases not matched to a gene: 6. Here the CDR3 reads CASRPGTRNNEQFF. CDR3 nucleotide sequence: TGTGCCAGCAGACCAGGGACTAGAAACAATGAGCAGTTCTTC.

A note on this clonotype: A much larger clone sits a single nucleotide away, making a read error possible. This sequence joins TRBV11-1 and TRBJ2-5, with no clear D. TRBJ2-1 matches the DNA end more closely, so the J call is doubtful. The CDR3 totals 13 residues. Germline V gene data show CDR1 as SGHAT and CDR2 as FQDESV (reference sequence). The CDR3 region is CASSAQTRETQFF. The CDR3 region has the DNA TGTGCCAGCAGCGCTCAAACACGAGAGACCCAGTTCTTC.

This clonotype has a handful of counts. V usage is TRBV27 and J usage is TRBJ2-1; 7 nucleotides line up with TRBD2. Unmatched junction bases numbered 10, after V lost 1 base and J lost 4 bases. The germline V gene encodes CDR1 MNHEY and CDR2 SMNVEV (reference sequence). The CDR3 sequence is 17 residues long. CDR3 in DNA: TGTGCCAGCAGTTTATTCTCGGGGCTAGCGGAATACAATGAGCAGTTCTTC. Protein product: CASSLFSGLAEYNEQFF.

The sample holds many counts of this clonotype. This chain connects TRBV30 to TRBJ1-2; D ambiguous. CDR3 length: 12 residues. Germline values: CDR1 GTSNPN, CDR2 SVGIG (reference sequence). The V end lost 2 bases, the J end lost 4 bases, and 8 bases lay between the germline ends. The CDR3 sequence: CAWSSSSYGYTF. CDR3 nucleotides: TGTGCCTGGAGTAGCAGCAGCTATGGCTACACCTTC. The entire variable domain, with the rest obtained from reference TRBV30 and TRBJ1-2, is as follows: SQTIHQWPATLVQPVGSPLSLECTVEGTSNPNLYWYRQAAGRGLQLLFYSVGIGQISSEVPQNLSASRPQDRQFILSSKKLLLSDSGFYLCAWSSSSYGYTFGSGTRLTVV.